The source of this T cell receptor (beta chain) is a study of glioma-infiltrating T cells. Amplification of TCR alpha and beta CDR3 regions from RNA used iRepertoire nested multiplex PCR. TCRdb called the multiplex PCR reads again in MiXCR, with one record for every CDR3 protein. The sample contains approximately 110,000 distinct CDR3 sequences, less than 30% of which appear only once. This clonotype came up many times. Its antigen is not known. Overall study results and limits: Only very few CDR3 sequences appeared in both tissue and blood. Tissue-blood divergence was below expectation in non-neoplastic patients, above in gliomas.

The TCR was taken from a human donor with low-grade glioma or glioblastoma, undergoing nonglioma brain surgery, or in good health (not recorded which). The sample comprised glioma tissue, nonneoplastic brain tissue, or PBMCs (not recorded which).

The CDR3 DNA sequence: TGTGCCAGCAGCTCGACTAGCGGGAGGGCCCTTAGGTCCTACGAGCAGTACTTC. This sequence encodes CASSSTSGRALRSYEQYF. This chain connects TRBV7-2 to TRBJ2-7, with 14 bases that match TRBD2. The CDR3 extends over 18 amino acids. The ends lost 4 bases at V and 1 base at J; junction bases unmatched: 9. The germline gives CDR1 SGHTA, CDR2 FQGNSA.